This T cell receptor (beta chain) was sequenced in a study of cytomegalovirus exposure and HLA in healthy donors. It was with 60 Vbeta and 13 Jbeta primers that the PCR ran. The method was immunoSEQ multiplex PCR; TCRdb's version includes in-frame clones alone and lacks a portion of them. The sample consists of tens of thousands of clones, more than 55% of them appearing once. Study-wide results and caveats: According to a later analysis, most TCR beta chains associated with CMV appeared HLA-restricted. Later work showed greater clonal expansion in HLA-associated TCR beta chains than in equally common others. Among donors in an Asian-associated ancestry cluster, a later analysis reportedly found fewer N-insertions than the roughly 700-donor mean.

On this clone: Its target is unknown.

This CDR3 has 16 residues. Trimming took 3 bases from V and 1 from J, leaving 13 bases between them. Germline assignment: CDR1 MDHEN and CDR2 SYDVKM. Sequencing was done on a sample of PBMCs. This receptor was taken from a woman aged 25 to 39 in good health and CMV-seropositive. The genes are TRBV28 and TRBJ1-5; D is possibly TRBD1 (6 bases). The CDR3 protein is CASSFSSGASNQPQHF. CDR3 nucleotide sequence: TGTGCCAGCAGTTTCTCTTCAGGGGCGAGCAATCAGCCCCAGCATTTT.